This record concerns one T cell receptor beta chain sequence. This sample stems from a study of blood T cell repertoires in COVID-19. The CDR3 is 15 amino acids. J was trimmed by 3 bases and V by 6 bases; bases with no gene match: 10. Germline V gene data show CDR1 as SGHAT and CDR2 as FQNNGV. Source study methods: The assay estimated nucleated cells by amplifying reference gene primers. Sequenced by immunoSEQ multiplex PCR; TCRdb stores in-frame clones only, minus some. V, J and clone size derive from that table, while D and trimming were established from the DNA sequence. The sample comprises some 150,000 clones, over 80% of which are singletons, and about 11% rests with the top ten.

The source material was peripheral blood. This receptor was taken from an elderly woman with acute or convalescent COVID-19. The chain joins TRBV11-2 to TRBJ1-2; 7 bases are a match to TRBD1. CDR3 protein: CASRTNRGIDYGYTF. As DNA, the CDR3 is TGTGCCAGCAGGACAAACAGGGGAATCGACTATGGCTACACCTTC.